These T cell receptor beta chains were read from a single sample in a study of early T cells in non-severe SARS-CoV-2 infection. TCRdb processed the 5' RACE reads anew with MiXCR; each CDR3 protein has one entry. The sample shows 55,000 to 70,000 distinct CDR3 sequences, around 4.2% of them seen only once. Sample: whole blood, taken at baseline. These receptors all come from an adult who was a healthcare worker with PCR-confirmed SARS-CoV-2 infection or an uninfected control (not recorded which). The donor label of this sample is uncertain. CDR3s include the opening cysteine and the closing phenylalanine or tryptophan. Each record gives: clone size, V gene, D gene, J gene, CDR3 DNA, CDR3 protein. A D gene is named only where the DNA matches it firmly. Clone size appears in some rows only: once, few, many, or a class for an expanded clone.

>-|TRBV12-3/TRBV12-4|-|TRBJ2-7
TGTGCCAGCAGTGCACATGCCTACGAGCAGTACTTC
CASSAHAYEQYF
>many|TRBV28|-|TRBJ2-7
TGTGCCACCGCAGGGCGCGAGCAGTACTTC
CATAGREQYF
>few|TRBV7-9|TRBD1|TRBJ1-1
TGTGCCAGCAGCTTTGAGAGCTTGGGACAGGGTTTAGCGAACACTGAAGCTTTCTTT
CASSFESLGQGLANTEAFF
>many|TRBV6-6|TRBD1|TRBJ1-1
TGTGCCAGCAGATCAGGGGGGGGAGGGACTGAAGCTTTCTTT
CASRSGGGGTEAFF
>many|TRBV11-2|-|TRBJ2-7
TGTGCCAGCAACTTAGGAATGAATCAAAGGCAGTACTTC
CASNLGMNQRQYF
>-|TRBV6-1|TRBD2|TRBJ2-7
TGTGCCAGCAGTGAACCCCTAAGACTAGCGGGAATTACCTACGAGCAGTACTTC
CASSEPLRLAGITYEQYF
>many|TRBV9|-|TRBJ1-1
TGTGCCAGCAGTCAGGGATACACTGAAGCTTTCTTT
CASSQGYTEAFF
>many|TRBV18|-|TRBJ1-5
TGTGCCAGCTCACCCGGACAAATCAATCAGCCCCAGCATTTT
CASSPGQINQPQHF
>-|TRBV29-1|TRBD2|TRBJ2-5
TGCAGCGTCTCTAGCGGCCAAGAGACCCAGTACTTC
CSVSSGQETQYF
>few|TRBV5-4|TRBD1|TRBJ1-3
TGTGCCAGCAGCTTTGGTCCAGGGGGCGCGAGTGGAAACACCATATATTTT
CASSFGPGGASGNTIYF
>few|TRBV6-2/TRBV6-3|-|TRBJ2-4
TGTGCCACCTATGAAGGGGTTCTCAAAAACATTCAGTACTTC
CATYEGVLKNIQYF
>many|TRBV20-1|-|TRBJ2-2
TGCAGTGCTAGAACGCCCGACACCGGGGAGCTGTTTTTT
CSARTPDTGELFF
>many|TRBV28|TRBD1|TRBJ2-7
TGTGCCAGCAGTTTAGCCCCCCCGGGACAGGTTTCCTACGAGCAGTACTTC
CASSLAPPGQVSYEQYF
>many|TRBV7-3|-|TRBJ1-2
TGTGCCAGCAGCTTAAGGGGAGGCCCAACGGAAGGCTACACCTTC
CASSLRGGPTEGYTF
>-|TRBV10-3|-|TRBJ1-5
TGTGCCATCAGTGAGATCTCGGGGCAGCCCCAGCATTTT
CAISEISGQPQHF
>many|TRBV5-1|-|TRBJ2-4
TGCGCCAGCAGCTTGGCACTCTTCGAGGGCAAAAACATTCAGTACTTC
CASSLALFEGKNIQYF
>many|TRBV28|TRBD2|TRBJ2-7
TGTGCCAGCAGTTTATTCCCGGGACTAGCGGGGGGGTACGAGCAGTACTTC
CASSLFPGLAGGYEQYF
>-|TRBV7-8|TRBD2|TRBJ2-7
TGTGCCAGCAGCTCGACTAGCGGACTATACGAGCAGTACTTC
CASSSTSGLYEQYF
>few|TRBV7-9|-|TRBJ1-3
TGTGCCAGCAGCTTAGCGGGTAGAAACACCATATATTTT
CASSLAGRNTIYF
>many|TRBV28|-|TRBJ1-1
TGTGCCAGCAGTTCAGTGAGGGGCATGGAGGACACTGAAGCTTTCTTT
CASSSVRGMEDTEAFF
>many|TRBV6-1|TRBD1|TRBJ2-1
TGTGCCACCACGCCCGGGACAGGGGGCTATGAGCAGTTCTTC
CATTPGTGGYEQFF
>-|TRBV30|TRBD1|TRBJ2-7
TGTGCCTGGACGACAGGGGGTTACGAGCAGTACTTC
CAWTTGGYEQYF
>-|TRBV28|TRBD2|TRBJ2-3
TGTGCCAGCCAGCGGGGGGGAGGCACAGATACGCAGTATTTT
CASQRGGGTDTQYF
>few|TRBV7-2|TRBD1|TRBJ2-7
TGTGCCAGCAGCCCCTGGCCGACGGGACAGGGTGCCTACGAGCAGTACTTC
CASSPWPTGQGAYEQYF
>many|TRBV28|-|TRBJ2-7
TGTGCCAGCAGACGGAGGGGAATGGGCGAGCAGTACTTC
CASRRRGMGEQYF
>many|TRBV28|-|TRBJ2-7
TGTGCCAGCAGTTCCCTGCGCCAGGGAGTATACGAGCAGTACTTC
CASSSLRQGVYEQYF
>many|TRBV6-5|-|TRBJ1-3
TGTGCCAGCAGTCGCGACCAGGTTTCAGGAAACACCATATATTTT
CASSRDQVSGNTIYF
>many|TRBV28|-|TRBJ1-1
TGTGCCAGCCTCGGTCGTCGAGCTTTCTTT
CASLGRRAFF
>many|TRBV6-5|-|TRBJ1-4
TGTGCCAGCAGTTACGGGCCAGGAGTAGCAACTAATGAAAAACTGTTTTTT
CASSYGPGVATNEKLFF
>many|TRBV5-8|TRBD2|TRBJ2-7
TGTGCCAGCAGCTTGAGGCTAGCGGTAAGCACCTCGAACGAGCAGTACTTC
CASSLRLAVSTSNEQYF
>many|TRBV9|-|TRBJ2-3
TGTGCCAGCTCTCCACGCCCCGGGGATACGCAGTATTTT
CASSPRPGDTQYF
>many|TRBV7-2|-|TRBJ2-7
TGTGCCAGCAGCTTCCCGGGGGTGTCCTACGAGCAGTACTTC
CASSFPGVSYEQYF
>-|TRBV3-1|TRBD2|TRBJ2-1
TGTGCCAGCAGCCACCTTAGGACTAGCGGGCGGAACAATGAGCAGTTCTTC
CASSHLRTSGRNNEQFF
>many|TRBV28|-|TRBJ1-6
TGTGCCAGCAGTCGGACCAATAATTCACCCCTCCACTTT
CASSRTNNSPLHF
>-|TRBV5-4|-|TRBJ1-1
TGTGCCAGCAGCTTGCGGGGGGGGGAGACTGAAGCTTTCTTT
CASSLRGGETEAFF
>-|TRBV29-1|-|TRBJ2-7
TGCAGCGTTGGAGGCAACTCCTACGAGCAGTACTTC
CSVGGNSYEQYF